The 30 T cell receptor beta chains below were found in one sample sequenced in a study of CD4 T cell repertoires in COVID-19. No culture step preceded sequencing of the ex vivo isolated memory T cells. TCRdb keeps only in-frame clones here, not all; method: immunoSEQ multiplex PCR. Of 20,000 or so clones in the sample, about 93% were seen once. The sequencing here drew on circulating follicular helper CD4+ T cells (cTfh) from blood, taken before the COVID-19 pandemic. The receptor source for this set is a human donor who had COVID-19.

This clone showed up just once. The genes are TRBV4-1 and TRBJ1-1; 7 nucleotides align to TRBD1. V gave up 4 bases and J gave up 0 bases; unmatched junction bases: 2. Germline assignment: CDR1 MGHRA and CDR2 YSYEKL. This CDR3 comprises 14 residues. Here the CDR3 reads CASSLQGLNTEAFF. CDR3 nucleotide sequence: TGCGCCAGCAGCCTACAGGGGTTGAACACTGAAGCTTTCTTT.

The V and J genes are TRBV6-4 and TRBJ2-2; 8 nucleotides agree with TRBD1. Germline V gene sequence: CDR1 MRHNA, CDR2 SNTAGT. The CDR3 consists of 14 residues. J lost 6 bases, V lost 4 bases, and 4 bases had no gene match. CDR3 sequence: CASSADRVPGELFF. The CDR3, as DNA: TGTGCCAGCAGTGCGGACAGGGTCCCCGGGGAGCTGTTTTTT.

The chain couples TRBV5-5 to TRBJ2-7; the D is unclear. Germline V lookup: CDR1 SGHKS, CDR2 YYEKEE (reference sequence). There are 13 residues in the CDR3. The V end was cut by 4 bases, the J end by 6 bases, with 14 bases between. This CDR3 reads CASSPRLFGEQYF. CDR3 bases: TGTGCCAGCAGCCCCCGTCTCTTCGGCGAGCAGTACTTC.

In this sample, this clone turned up once. This sequence joins TRBV5-1 and TRBJ2-2; 8 nucleotides match TRBD1. Per germline, CDR1 SGHRS and CDR2 YFSETQ. V lost 4 bases, J lost 5 bases, and 10 bases stayed unmatched. The CDR3 runs 16 residues. The CDR3 spells CASSAYGTGSTGELFF. The CDR3 coding sequence is TGCGCCAGCAGCGCCTACGGGACAGGTTCAACCGGGGAGCTGTTTTTT.

V and J are TRBV7-9 and TRBJ1-5; D gene unclear. V was trimmed by 5 bases and J by 7 bases, leaving 12 bases between them. CDR3 length: 13 amino acids. Germline lookup yields CDR1 SEHNR and CDR2 FQNEAQ (reference sequence). The CDR3 DNA sequence: TGTGCCAGCAGCCTGGGGAGGTGGCAGCCCCAGCATTTT. Residues: CASSLGRWQPQHF.

This chain connects TRBV7-2 to TRBJ2-1; no firm D call. V was pared by 1 base and J by 5 bases, with 6 bases between. CDR1 is SGHTA, CDR2 FQGNSA, per germline. The CDR3 covers 13 residues. The CDR3 protein is CASSLDTNNEQFF. CDR3 in DNA: TGTGCCAGCAGCTTAGACACGAACAATGAGCAGTTCTTC.

The rearrangement uses TRBV5-1 and TRBJ1-2, with D unclear. V was trimmed by 4 bases and J by 4 bases, leaving 8 bases between them. The germline V gene has CDR1 SGHRS and CDR2 YFSETQ. CDR3 length: 12 amino acids. The DNA of the CDR3 is TGCGCCAGCAGCGAGGGTGTCTATGGCTACACCTTC. Translated, it gives CASSEGVYGYTF.

This chain joins TRBV14 and TRBJ1-1; tentative D call: TRBD1 (5 bases). The germline V and J ends were trimmed by 0 bases and 0 bases, with 17 bases remaining between them. The CDR3 sequence is 18 residues long. Germline V gene data show CDR1 as SGHDN and CDR2 as FVKESK. CDR3 sequence (DNA): TGTGCCAGCAGCCAAGATCTTTGGAGGGGATGGATGAACACTGAAGCTTTCTTT. This encodes CASSQDLWRGWMNTEAFF.

The DNA for the CDR3 is TGTGCCAGCAGGAGGGGGGGTGGTAGGGGCACTGAAGCTTTCTTT. It translates to CASRRGGGRGTEAFF. V is TRBV2 and J is TRBJ1-1; D possibly corresponds to TRBD1 (6 bases). This CDR3 spans 15 amino acids. The V end was cut by 6 bases, the J end by 4 bases, with 18 bases between. Germline V lookup: CDR1 SNHLY, CDR2 FYNNEI. Combining the CDR3 with reference TRBV2 and TRBJ1-1 gives the whole variable domain EPEVTQTPSHQVTQMGQEVILRCVPISNHLYFYWYRQILGQKVEFLVSFYNNEISEKSEIFDDQFSVERPDGSNFTLKIRSTKLEDSAMYFCASRRGGGRGTEAFFGQGTRLTVV.

This rearrangement joins TRBV6-1 to TRBJ1-2; 9 nucleotides agree with TRBD1. V lost 7 bases to trimming and J lost 0 bases; unmatched junction nucleotides: 6. Germline V gene lookup returns CDR1 MNHNS and CDR2 SASEGT. The CDR3 is made up of 15 amino acids. The CDR3 sequence is CASIAGTGTNYGYTF. The CDR3 DNA is TGTGCCAGCATAGCTGGGACAGGGACTAACTATGGCTACACCTTC.

The chain carries TRBV5-8 and TRBJ1-3, with unresolved D. This CDR3 region has 15 residues. Trimming pared 4 bases from V and 6 bases from J, leaving 17 bases between. Germline V gene sequence: CDR1 SGHTS, CDR2 YDEGEE. The CDR3 nucleotides read TGTGCCAGCAGCCGACCGGGAAAACTGGTAAACACCATATATTTT. Its translation is CASSRPGKLVNTIYF.

The chain couples TRBV6-4 to TRBJ1-2, with D possibly TRBD1 on 6 matching bases. Deletions cut 10 bases from V and 4 bases from J, with 13 bases between. In germline, CDR1 is MRHNA, CDR2 SNTAGT. The CDR3 sequence is 12 residues long. For the CDR3, the DNA is TGTGCCAAAAACAGGGTCCCCTATGGCTACACCTTC. It specifies CAKNRVPYGYTF.

This sequence joins TRBV18 and TRBJ2-7; TRBD2 agrees at 7 bases. Germline values: CDR1 KGHSH, CDR2 LQKENI. V trimming: 3 bases; J trimming: 4 bases; junction bases outside the gene matches: 3. The CDR3 runs to 13 residues. Written as DNA, the CDR3 is TGTGCCAGCTCACCGGGGACTACTTACGAGCAGTACTTC. As protein: CASSPGTTYEQYF.

This chain connects TRBV11-2 to TRBJ1-1; TRBD1 matches at 9 bases. There are 13 residues in the CDR3. With 1 base clipped from V and 7 bases from J, the junction kept 1 base outside the gene matches. Germline V gene sequence: CDR1 SGHAT, CDR2 FQNNGV. In nucleotides, the CDR3 is TGTGCCAGCAGCTTAGGACAGGGGGTTGAAGCTTTCTTT. Translated, it gives CASSLGQGVEAFF.

The chain has TRBV4-2 and TRBJ2-3; 14 bases line up with TRBD2. Trimming removed 0 bases from V and 3 bases from J; junction bases left unmatched: 17. The germline V gene has CDR1 LGHNA and CDR2 YNFKEQ. The CDR3 loop spans 22 amino acids. The CDR3 nucleotides read TGTGCCAGCAGCCAAGATCAAAGACCAGGACTAGCGGGAGGTCTGTTGACAGATACGCAGTATTTT. Encoded protein: CASSQDQRPGLAGGLLTDTQYF.

The chain uses TRBV5-5 and TRBJ2-7, with D hard to call. Trimming pared 4 bases from V and 0 bases from J, leaving 11 bases between. The CDR3 loop spans 14 amino acids. Germline V gives CDR1 SGHKS, CDR2 YYEKEE (reference sequence). In DNA form, the CDR3 reads TGTGCCAGCAGCCGAGACGGGTTCTCCTACGAGCAGTACTTC. Encoded protein: CASSRDGFSYEQYF. The complete variable domain, with remaining parts taken from reference TRBV5-5 and TRBJ2-7, reads DAGVTQSPTHLIKTRGQQVTLRCSPISGHKSVSWYQQVLGQGPQFIFQYYEKEERGRGNFPDRFSARQFPNYSSELNVNALLLGDSALYLCASSRDGFSYEQYFGPGTRLTVT.

The V call is TRBV4-1, the J call TRBJ1-2, with 7 bases matching TRBD1. CDR3 length equals 15 residues. J lost 8 bases, V lost 1 base, and 10 bases had no gene match. Germline V gives CDR1 MGHRA, CDR2 YSYEKL. CDR3: CASSQGTRQGGGYTF. CDR3 nucleotide sequence: TGCGCCAGCAGCCAAGGAACCCGACAGGGCGGGGGCTACACCTTC.

The rearrangement links TRBV7-9 to TRBJ1-2; the match to TRBD1 covers 7 bases. CDR3 size: 13 residues. V lost 3 bases and J lost 8; bases outside the gene matches: 6. The germline CDR1 and CDR2 sequences are SEHNR and FQNEAQ (reference sequence). The CDR3 protein is CASSLSGGGGYTF. CDR3 DNA: TGTGCCAGCAGCTTGTCAGGGGGTGGCGGCTACACCTTC.

This chain joins TRBV6-1 and TRBJ2-7, with 14 nucleotides matching TRBD2. The CDR3 contains 16 residues. With 4 bases clipped from V and 5 bases from J, the junction kept 7 bases outside the gene matches. Looked up from germline, CDR1 is MNHNS and CDR2 is SASEGT. CDR3 DNA: TGTGCCAGCAGTGGACTAGCGGGGGGGGGTGGACACGAGCAGTACTTC. Protein: CASSGLAGGGGHEQYF.

CDR3: CASSSSTGSPSGANVLTF. As DNA, the CDR3 is TGCGCCAGCAGCTCAAGTACAGGGTCCCCTTCTGGGGCCAACGTCCTGACTTTC. This sequence joins TRBV5-1 and TRBJ2-6; D possibly corresponds to TRBD1 (6 bases). Germline V gives CDR1 SGHRS, CDR2 YFSETQ. V was shortened by 3 bases and J by 1 base, with 17 bases between the two germline ends. The CDR3 is made up of 18 amino acids.

The rearrangement uses TRBV6-1 and TRBJ1-6; 7 bases match TRBD1. The V segment lost 4 bases and the J segment 4 bases; nucleotides outside the gene matches: 7. The CDR3 spans 16 residues. The germline gives CDR1 MNHNS, CDR2 SASEGT. This CDR3 reads CASSGRDRQYNSPLHF. In DNA, the CDR3 is TGTGCCAGCAGTGGGCGGGACAGACAGTATAATTCACCCCTCCACTTT.

The chain has TRBV5-6 and TRBJ2-5, with TRBD2 identical over 8 bases. CDR1 is SGHDT and CDR2 is YYEEEE in the germline V gene. V dropped 1 base and J dropped 5; count of bases not matched to a gene: 13. This CDR3 contains 17 residues. The CDR3 region has the DNA TGTGCCAGCAGCTTGTATGGGCCAGCGGGAGAGTTGGAGACCCAGTACTTC. This codes for CASSLYGPAGELETQYF.

The chain joins TRBV10-3 to TRBJ1-5; weak D call: TRBD1 (6 bases). This CDR3 is 16 amino acids long. Trimming took off 2 bases at V and 6 bases at J, with 17 bases between the two ends. Germline V gives CDR1 ENHRY, CDR2 SYGVKD. DNA for the CDR3: TGTGCCATCAGTGAGCTAGGGGGACCGGCAGGTCAGCCCCAGCATTTT. It is translated as CAISELGGPAGQPQHF.

This chain uses TRBV20-1 with TRBJ2-4; the D is unclear. Germline V gene data show CDR1 as DFQATT and CDR2 as SNEGSKA (reference sequence). This CDR3 contains 11 residues. Trimming pared 2 bases from V and 8 bases from J, leaving 7 bases between. Written as DNA, the CDR3 is TGCAGTGCTAGATTGTCGGACATTCAGTACTTC. As protein: CSARLSDIQYF.

With regard to this clone: This CDR3 is also generated by other DNA sequences in the sample. The chain joins TRBV5-1 to TRBJ2-5, with 8 bases that match TRBD1. V was pared by 2 bases and J by 5 bases, with 11 bases of the junction left unmatched. The CDR3 has 16 amino acids. In germline, CDR1 is SGHRS, CDR2 YFSETQ. CDR3 in amino acids: CASSLGSQGAYETQYF. The CDR3 DNA sequence: TGCGCCAGCAGCTTAGGGAGTCAGGGGGCTTATGAGACCCAGTACTTC. Combining the CDR3 with reference TRBV5-1 and TRBJ2-5 gives the whole variable domain KAGVTQTPRYLIKTRGQQVTLSCSPISGHRSVSWYQQTPGQGLQFLFEYFSETQRNKGNFPGRFSGRQFSNSRSEMNVSTLELGDSALYLCASSLGSQGAYETQYFGPGTRLLVL.

The chain carries TRBV5-1 and TRBJ2-7; 11 positions match TRBD2. CDR1 is SGHRS and CDR2 is YFSETQ in the germline V gene. This CDR3 is 15 amino acids long. With V trimmed by 4 bases and J by 6 bases, 9 bases remained unmatched. CDR3 region: CASSTLAGGVREQYF. In nucleotides, the CDR3 is TGCGCCAGCAGCACCCTAGCGGGAGGAGTCCGCGAGCAGTACTTC.

The chain uses TRBV6-5 and TRBJ2-3; 11 nucleotides line up with TRBD2. After removal of 4 bases from V and 6 bases from J, the junction contained 6 bases not matched to a gene. Germline CDR1 MNHEY, CDR2 SVGAGI. The CDR3 is 15 amino acids. CDR3 nucleotides: TGTGCCAGCAGTTTAGCGGGGGGGTCCAGGGATACGCAGTATTTT. As protein: CASSLAGGSRDTQYF.

V gene TRBV28 combines with J gene TRBJ1-3, with D possibly being TRBD1 (5 bases). This CDR3 spans 16 amino acids. The germline CDR1 and CDR2 sequences are MDHEN and SYDVKM. V was clipped by 8 bases and J by 0 bases, with 17 bases between them. CDR3 coding DNA: TGTGCCAGCTGTTCGTCAGGACACTCCTCTGGAAACACCATATATTTT. Translating gives CASCSSGHSSGNTIYF.

The chain uses TRBV18 and TRBJ2-7; D perhaps matches TRBD2 (7 bases). The germline V gene encodes CDR1 KGHSH and CDR2 LQKENI. V dropped 3 bases and J dropped 9 bases, with 18 bases sitting between them. This CDR3 region has 14 residues. For the CDR3, the DNA is TGTGCCAGCTCACCTCCGACTAGCTCGGGGGCGCAGTACTTC. Its protein product is CASSPPTSSGAQYF.

The rearrangement links TRBV5-5 to TRBJ1-1, with TRBD1 as a possible D gene (6 bases). The CDR3 extends over 16 amino acids. The germline V and J ends were trimmed by 5 bases and 1 base, with 18 bases remaining between them. The germline V gene encodes CDR1 SGHKS and CDR2 YYEKEE (reference sequence). The CDR3 nucleotides read TGTGCCAGCAGTTTACAGGGTACGACTTCGAACACTGAAGCTTTCTTT. Protein: CASSLQGTTSNTEAFF.